These T cell receptor beta chains were read from a single sample in a study of T cells in Graves' hyperthyroidism and ophthalmopathy. In TCRdb, the multiplex PCR reads were re-called with MiXCR into one record per CDR3 protein. The sample contains some 740,000 distinct CDR3 sequences, 14% of which appear only once. Material for sequencing was blood. These TCRs come from a woman aged 18-29 years with Graves' hyperthyroidism. The CDR3 runs from the conserved cysteine through the conserved F or W. D genes are given only for firm matches. Clone size is stated in some rows and not others, as once, few, many or a class when expanded.

V: TRBV11-3; size: .; J: TRBJ1-2; D: .; CDR3: CASSPGGLGNYGYTF; DNA: TGTGCCAGCAGCCCGGGGGGGCTCGGAAACTATGGCTACACCTTC
V: TRBV28; size: few; J: TRBJ2-1; D: TRBD1; CDR3: CASSLWPGGQGGDEQFF; DNA: TGTGCCAGCAGTTTATGGCCGGGTGGACAGGGGGGGGATGAGCAGTTCTTC
V: TRBV20-1; size: many; J: TRBJ2-1; D: TRBD2; CDR3: CSARWGSGSSYNEQFF; DNA: TGCAGTGCTAGGTGGGGAAGCGGGAGTTCGTACAATGAGCAGTTCTTC
V: TRBV3-1; size: .; J: TRBJ2-1; D: TRBD2; CDR3: CASSQGTSGSFSEQFF; DNA: TGTGCCAGCAGCCAAGGGACTAGCGGGAGTTTCAGTGAGCAGTTCTTC
V: TRBV5-1; size: few; J: TRBJ1-4; D: .; CDR3: CASSPNSRRHEKLFF; DNA: TGCGCCAGCAGCCCCAACAGCCGGCGGCATGAAAAACTGTTTTTT
V: TRBV7-2; size: many; J: TRBJ2-5; D: TRBD2; CDR3: CASSLGLLAAGGETQYF; DNA: TGTGCCAGCAGCTTAGGGTTGCTAGCGGCGGGGGGAGAGACCCAGTACTTC
V: TRBV12-3/TRBV12-4; size: many; J: TRBJ2-2; D: .; CDR3: CASSEKRVGTGELFF; DNA: TGTGCCAGCAGTGAGAAGCGGGTGGGGACCGGGGAGCTGTTTTTT
V: TRBV29-1; size: .; J: TRBJ2-3; D: .; CDR3: CSVEEGQYF; DNA: TGCAGCGTTGAGGAGGGACAGTATTTT
V: TRBV7-9; size: .; J: TRBJ2-7; D: .; CDR3: CASSPARPLYEQYF; DNA: TGTGCCAGCAGCCCCGCCCGCCCTCTATACGAGCAGTACTTC
V: TRBV7-9; size: few; J: TRBJ2-2; D: .; CDR3: CASRVTQGSGELFF; DNA: TGTGCCAGCAGAGTTACTCAGGGATCCGGGGAGCTGTTTTTT
V: TRBV19; size: few; J: TRBJ2-1; D: .; CDR3: CASSEGTLNEQFF; DNA: TGTGCCAGTAGTGAGGGGACCCTAAATGAGCAGTTCTTC
V: TRBV15; size: .; J: TRBJ1-6; D: .; CDR3: CATSLRSSYNSPLHF; DNA: TGTGCCACCAGCCTAAGGAGCTCCTATAATTCACCCCTCCACTTT
V: TRBV9; size: .; J: TRBJ2-7; D: TRBD1; CDR3: CASSLGTGGLGDEQYF; DNA: TGTGCCAGCAGCCTTGGGACAGGGGGACTAGGGGACGAGCAGTACTTC
V: TRBV27; size: few; J: TRBJ2-1; D: .; CDR3: CASSLWGVEQFF; DNA: TGTGCCAGCAGTTTATGGGGCGTTGAGCAGTTCTTC
V: TRBV28; size: many; J: TRBJ2-1; D: TRBD1; CDR3: CASSFPHFLPGQRTNEQFF; DNA: TGTGCCAGCAGTTTCCCTCATTTTCTACCGGGACAGAGGACGAATGAGCAGTTCTTC
V: TRBV7-2; size: many; J: TRBJ2-3; D: .; CDR3: CASSFKRAGTDTQYF; DNA: TGTGCCAGCAGCTTTAAGCGGGCGGGCACAGATACGCAGTATTTT
V: TRBV27; size: .; J: TRBJ2-3; D: TRBD2; CDR3: CAAIGTSGRRSTDTQYF; DNA: TGTGCCGCAATAGGGACTAGCGGGAGGAGGAGCACAGATACGCAGTATTTT
V: TRBV9; size: many; J: TRBJ2-3; D: TRBD1; CDR3: CASSPMTGSTDTQYF; DNA: TGTGCCAGCAGCCCTATGACAGGGTCCACAGATACGCAGTATTTT
V: TRBV7-9; size: .; J: TRBJ2-2; D: TRBD2; CDR3: CASSSFAGGHTGELFF; DNA: TGTGCCAGCAGCTCCTTTGCGGGAGGGCACACCGGGGAGCTGTTTTTT
V: TRBV12-3/TRBV12-4; size: .; J: TRBJ2-3; D: .; CDR3: CASSPYARRADTQYF; DNA: TGTGCCAGCAGCCCTTACGCGAGGCGCGCAGATACGCAGTATTTT
V: TRBV7-2; size: many; J: TRBJ1-1; D: .; CDR3: CASRPSLNTEAFF; DNA: TGTGCCAGCAGGCCGAGTCTGAACACTGAAGCTTTCTTT
V: TRBV7-8; size: many; J: TRBJ1-5; D: .; CDR3: CASSVGQSEPQHF; DNA: TGTGCCAGCAGCGTCGGACAGTCAGAGCCCCAGCATTTT
V: TRBV20-1; size: few; J: TRBJ2-4; D: TRBD2; CDR3: CSARDELAGPHPIKNIQYF; DNA: TGCAGTGCTAGAGATGAGCTAGCGGGACCTCATCCCATTAAAAACATTCAGTACTTC
V: TRBV3-1; size: .; J: TRBJ2-2; D: .; CDR3: CASRLPTGELFF; DNA: TGTGCCAGCAGATTACCCACCGGGGAGCTGTTTTTT
V: TRBV20-1; size: few; J: TRBJ2-7; D: .; CDR3: CSALRYREGEQYF; DNA: TGCAGTGCTCTCAGGTACAGGGAGGGCGAGCAGTACTTC
V: TRBV9; size: many; J: TRBJ2-3; D: TRBD2; CDR3: CASSVEESGSGADTQYF; DNA: TGTGCCAGCAGCGTAGAGGAGAGCGGGAGTGGGGCAGATACGCAGTATTTT
V: TRBV11-2; size: many; J: TRBJ2-7; D: .; CDR3: CASSLDFGTGEQYF; DNA: TGTGCCAGCAGCTTAGATTTTGGGACGGGCGAGCAGTACTTC
V: TRBV6-1; size: many; J: TRBJ1-3; D: .; CDR3: CASSSGASGNTIYF; DNA: TGTGCCAGCAGTTCAGGGGCCTCTGGAAACACCATATATTTT
V: TRBV28; size: .; J: TRBJ2-7; D: TRBD1; CDR3: CASSLGPGTGGEQYF; DNA: TGTGCCAGCAGTTTAGGGCCCGGGACAGGGGGCGAGCAGTACTTC
V: TRBV30; size: many; J: TRBJ2-5; D: TRBD2; CDR3: CAWSTGRGEETQYF; DNA: TGTGCCTGGAGTACCGGACGGGGGGAAGAGACCCAGTACTTC
V: TRBV7-3; size: many; J: TRBJ2-3; D: .; CDR3: CASSRLGATDTQYF; DNA: TGTGCCAGCAGCCGACTAGGTGCTACAGATACGCAGTATTTT
V: TRBV30; size: few; J: TRBJ2-7; D: TRBD1; CDR3: CAWTGTGGAEQYF; DNA: TGTGCCTGGACCGGGACAGGGGGGGCCGAGCAGTACTTC
V: TRBV2; size: few; J: TRBJ2-7; D: .; CDR3: CASITASYEQYF; DNA: TGTGCCAGCATTACCGCCTCCTACGAGCAGTACTTC
V: TRBV7-8; size: few; J: TRBJ1-2; D: TRBD1; CDR3: CASSDHRGGNYGYTF; DNA: TGTGCCAGCAGCGACCACAGGGGAGGGAACTATGGCTACACCTTC
V: TRBV9; size: .; J: TRBJ1-2; D: TRBD1; CDR3: CASSVAWDTGGDYGYTF; DNA: TGTGCCAGCAGCGTAGCTTGGGATACAGGGGGGGACTATGGCTACACCTTC
V: TRBV6-1; size: .; J: TRBJ2-3; D: TRBD2; CDR3: CASRNAGRARDTQYF; DNA: TGTGCCAGCAGAAATGCGGGGAGGGCCAGAGATACGCAGTATTTT
V: TRBV9; size: many; J: TRBJ2-2; D: .; CDR3: CASSVGSGELFF; DNA: TGCGCCAGCTCGGTAGGGTCCGGGGAGCTGTTTTTT
V: TRBV4-3; size: many; J: TRBJ2-5; D: TRBD2; CDR3: CASSRLAGGPEGETQYF; DNA: TGCGCCAGCAGTCGACTAGCGGGAGGGCCGGAAGGAGAGACCCAGTACTTC
V: TRBV4-1; size: .; J: TRBJ2-3; D: TRBD2; CDR3: CASSRFAAGGPTDTQYF; DNA: TGCGCCAGCAGCCGTTTCGCAGCGGGAGGGCCGACAGATACGCAGTATTTT
V: TRBV6-2/TRBV6-3; size: .; J: TRBJ1-1; D: .; CDR3: CANSWQAMNTEAFF; DNA: TGTGCCAACAGTTGGCAGGCGATGAACACTGAAGCTTTCTTT
V: TRBV29-1; size: few; J: TRBJ1-2; D: TRBD1; CDR3: CSVESGGNYGYTF; DNA: TGCAGCGTTGAATCAGGGGGCAACTATGGCTACACCTTC
V: TRBV11-2; size: many; J: TRBJ1-3; D: .; CDR3: CASSLDRAGNTIYF; DNA: TGTGCCAGCAGCTTAGACAGGGCTGGAAACACCATATATTTT
V: TRBV11-3; size: many; J: TRBJ2-7; D: .; CDR3: CASSSGLLGEQYF; DNA: TGTGCCAGCAGCTCGGGACTCTTGGGCGAGCAGTACTTC